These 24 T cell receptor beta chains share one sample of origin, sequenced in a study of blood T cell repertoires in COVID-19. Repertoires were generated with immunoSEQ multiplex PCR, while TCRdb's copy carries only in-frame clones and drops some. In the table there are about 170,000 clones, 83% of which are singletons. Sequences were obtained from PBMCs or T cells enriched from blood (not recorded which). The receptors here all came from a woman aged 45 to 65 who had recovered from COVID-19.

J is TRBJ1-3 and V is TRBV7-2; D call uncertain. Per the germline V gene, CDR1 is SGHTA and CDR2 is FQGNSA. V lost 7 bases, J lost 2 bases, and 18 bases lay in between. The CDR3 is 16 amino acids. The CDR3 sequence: CASTTDFSRPGNTIYF. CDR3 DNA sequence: TGTGCCAGCACCACGGACTTCTCCAGACCTGGAAACACCATATATTTT.

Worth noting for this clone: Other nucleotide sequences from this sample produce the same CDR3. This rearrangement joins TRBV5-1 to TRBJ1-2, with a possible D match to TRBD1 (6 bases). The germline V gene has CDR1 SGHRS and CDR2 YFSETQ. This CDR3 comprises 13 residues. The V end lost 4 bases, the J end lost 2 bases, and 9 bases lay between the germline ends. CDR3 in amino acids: CASSEQGNYGYTF. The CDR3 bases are TGCGCCAGCAGCGAACAGGGCAACTATGGCTACACCTTC.

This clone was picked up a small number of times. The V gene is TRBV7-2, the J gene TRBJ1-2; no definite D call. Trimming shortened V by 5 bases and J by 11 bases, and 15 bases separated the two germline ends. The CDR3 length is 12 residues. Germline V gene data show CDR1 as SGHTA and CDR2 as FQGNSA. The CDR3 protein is CASSPKKRFYTF. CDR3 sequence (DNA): TGTGCCAGCAGCCCTAAAAAGCGTTTTTACACCTTC.

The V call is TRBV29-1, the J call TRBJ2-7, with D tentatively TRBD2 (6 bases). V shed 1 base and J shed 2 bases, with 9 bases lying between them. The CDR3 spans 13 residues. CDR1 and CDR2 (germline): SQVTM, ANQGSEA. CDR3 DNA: TGCAGCGTTGAAGGGGGGGTGCCCTACGAGCAGTACGTC. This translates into CSVEGGVPYEQYV.

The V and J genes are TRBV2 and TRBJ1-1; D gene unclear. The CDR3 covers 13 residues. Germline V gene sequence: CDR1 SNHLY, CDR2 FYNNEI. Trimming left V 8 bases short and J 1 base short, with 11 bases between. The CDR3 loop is CASGVQPNTEAFF. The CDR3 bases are TGTGCCAGCGGAGTGCAACCGAACACTGAAGCTTTCTTT.

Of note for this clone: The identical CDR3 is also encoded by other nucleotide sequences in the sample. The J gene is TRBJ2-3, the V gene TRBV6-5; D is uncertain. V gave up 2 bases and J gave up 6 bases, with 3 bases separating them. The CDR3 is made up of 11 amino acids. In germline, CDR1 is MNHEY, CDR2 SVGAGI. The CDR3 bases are TGTGCCAGCAGTTACCGTGATACGCAGTATTTT. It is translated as CASSYRDTQYF.

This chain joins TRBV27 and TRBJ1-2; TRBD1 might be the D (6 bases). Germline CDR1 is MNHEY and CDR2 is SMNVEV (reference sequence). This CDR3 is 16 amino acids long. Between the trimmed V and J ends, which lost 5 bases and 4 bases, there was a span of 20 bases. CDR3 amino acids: CASSIASPPGVYGYTF. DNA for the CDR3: TGTGCCAGCAGTATCGCCTCTCCGCCAGGGGTCTATGGCTACACCTTC.

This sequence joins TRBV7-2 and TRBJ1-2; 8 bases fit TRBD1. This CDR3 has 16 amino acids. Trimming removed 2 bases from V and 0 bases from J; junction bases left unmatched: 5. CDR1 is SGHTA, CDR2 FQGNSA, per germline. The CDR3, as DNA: TGTGCCAGCAGCTTACCCGGACAGGGAGCTAACTATGGCTACACCTTC. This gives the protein CASSLPGQGANYGYTF.

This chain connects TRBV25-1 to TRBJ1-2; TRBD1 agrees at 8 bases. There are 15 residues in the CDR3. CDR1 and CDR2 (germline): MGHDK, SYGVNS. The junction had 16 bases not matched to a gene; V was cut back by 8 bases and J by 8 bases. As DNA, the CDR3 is TGTGCCAGCCAGGGGGCCAGGGGGGGTCTTCTGGGCTACACCTTC. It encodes CASQGARGGLLGYTF.

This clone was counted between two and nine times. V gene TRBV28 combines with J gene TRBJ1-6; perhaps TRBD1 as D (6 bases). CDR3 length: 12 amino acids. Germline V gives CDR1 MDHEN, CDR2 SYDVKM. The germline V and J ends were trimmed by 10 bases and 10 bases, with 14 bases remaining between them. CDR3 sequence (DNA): TGTGCCACAGGGGTCGGAGACTCACCCCTCCACTTT. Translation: CATGVGDSPLHF.

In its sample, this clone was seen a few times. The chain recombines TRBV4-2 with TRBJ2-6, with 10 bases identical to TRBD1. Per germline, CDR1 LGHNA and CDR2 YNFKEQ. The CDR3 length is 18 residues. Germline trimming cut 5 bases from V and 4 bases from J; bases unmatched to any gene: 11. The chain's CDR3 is CASSGMTGGFAGANVLTF. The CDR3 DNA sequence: TGTGCCAGCAGCGGGATGACAGGGGGCTTCGCAGGGGCCAACGTCCTGACTTTC.

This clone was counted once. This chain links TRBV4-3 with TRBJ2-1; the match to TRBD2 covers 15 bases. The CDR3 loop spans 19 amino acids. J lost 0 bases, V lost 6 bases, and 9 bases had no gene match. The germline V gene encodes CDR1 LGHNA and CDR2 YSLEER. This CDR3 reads CASRAGTSGRTGSYNEQFF. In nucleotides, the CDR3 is TGCGCCAGCAGAGCCGGGACTAGCGGGAGGACCGGCTCCTACAATGAGCAGTTCTTC.

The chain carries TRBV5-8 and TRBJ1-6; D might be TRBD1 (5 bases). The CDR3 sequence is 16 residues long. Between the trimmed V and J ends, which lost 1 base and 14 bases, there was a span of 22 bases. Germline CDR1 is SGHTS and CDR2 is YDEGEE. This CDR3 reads CASSLRIQGSFSALHF. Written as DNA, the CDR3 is TGTGCCAGCAGCTTGCGTATCCAGGGTTCATTTTCGGCCCTCCACTTT.

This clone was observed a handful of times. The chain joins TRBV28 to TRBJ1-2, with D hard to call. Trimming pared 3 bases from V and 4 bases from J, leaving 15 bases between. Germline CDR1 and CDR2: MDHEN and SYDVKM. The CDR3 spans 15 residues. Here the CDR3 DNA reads TGTGCCAGCAGTTTCGTGGGAAGGGAGAGCTATGGCTACACCTTC. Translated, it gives CASSFVGRESYGYTF.

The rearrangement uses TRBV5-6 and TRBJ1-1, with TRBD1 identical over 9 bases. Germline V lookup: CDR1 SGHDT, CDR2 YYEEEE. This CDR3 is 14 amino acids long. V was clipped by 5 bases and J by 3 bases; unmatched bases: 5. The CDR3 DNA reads TGTGCCAGCAGGGGACAGGGAGCGGACACTGAAGCTTTCTTT. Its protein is CASRGQGADTEAFF.

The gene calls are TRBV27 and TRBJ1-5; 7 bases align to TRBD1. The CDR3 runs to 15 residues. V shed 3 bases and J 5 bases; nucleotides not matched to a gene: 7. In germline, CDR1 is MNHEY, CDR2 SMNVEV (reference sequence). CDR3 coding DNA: TGTGCCAGCAGTTTTTTCGGGGACAGCGATCAGCCCCAGCATTTT. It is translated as CASSFFGDSDQPQHF.

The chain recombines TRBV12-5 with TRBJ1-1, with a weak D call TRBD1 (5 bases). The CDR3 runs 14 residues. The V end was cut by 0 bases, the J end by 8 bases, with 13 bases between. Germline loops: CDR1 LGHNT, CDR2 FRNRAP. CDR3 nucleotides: TGTGCTAGTGGTTTGGTACCCCCGGGACTGGAAGCTTTCTTT. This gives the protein CASGLVPPGLEAFF.

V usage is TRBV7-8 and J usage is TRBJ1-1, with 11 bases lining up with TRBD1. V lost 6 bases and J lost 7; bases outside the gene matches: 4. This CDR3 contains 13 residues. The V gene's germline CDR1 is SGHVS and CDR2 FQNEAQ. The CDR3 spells CASRDRGRGEAFF. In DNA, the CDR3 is TGTGCCAGCAGGGACAGGGGGCGAGGTGAAGCTTTCTTT.

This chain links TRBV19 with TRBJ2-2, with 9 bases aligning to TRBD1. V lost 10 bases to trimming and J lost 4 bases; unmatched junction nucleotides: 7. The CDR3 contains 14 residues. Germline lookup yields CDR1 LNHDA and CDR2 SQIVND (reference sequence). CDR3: CATQQGARTGELFF. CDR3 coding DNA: TGTGCCACCCAACAGGGGGCGCGCACCGGGGAGCTGTTTTTT.

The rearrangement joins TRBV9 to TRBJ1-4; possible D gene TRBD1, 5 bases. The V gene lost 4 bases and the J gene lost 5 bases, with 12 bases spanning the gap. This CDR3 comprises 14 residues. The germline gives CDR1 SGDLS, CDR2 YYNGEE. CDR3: CASSQAGGNEKLFF. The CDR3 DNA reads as TGTGCCAGCAGCCAAGCGGGGGGGAATGAAAAACTGTTTTTT.

The CDR3 protein is CASSSGSAVSYNEQFF. In DNA form, the CDR3 reads TGTGCCAGCAGTTCGGGTAGCGCGGTGTCCTACAATGAGCAGTTCTTC. The chain carries TRBV6-2 or TRBV6-3 and TRBJ2-1, with D possibly matching TRBD2 (5 bases). This CDR3 has 16 amino acids. The germline V gene has CDR1 MNHEY and CDR2 SVGEGT. Trimming cost V 4 bases and J 1 base, with 14 bases left between them.

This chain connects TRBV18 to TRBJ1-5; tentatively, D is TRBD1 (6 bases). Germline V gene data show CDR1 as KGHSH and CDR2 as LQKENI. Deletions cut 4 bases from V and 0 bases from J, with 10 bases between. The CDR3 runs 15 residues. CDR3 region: CASSRTENSNQPQHF. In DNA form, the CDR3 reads TGTGCCAGCTCACGGACAGAGAATAGCAATCAGCCCCAGCATTTT.

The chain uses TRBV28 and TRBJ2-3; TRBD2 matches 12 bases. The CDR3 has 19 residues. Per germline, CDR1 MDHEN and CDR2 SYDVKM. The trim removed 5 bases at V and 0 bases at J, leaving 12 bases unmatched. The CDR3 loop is CASSPGLAGFIRSTDTQYF. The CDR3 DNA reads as TGTGCCAGCAGTCCTGGACTAGCGGGGTTTATTCGTAGCACAGATACGCAGTATTTT.

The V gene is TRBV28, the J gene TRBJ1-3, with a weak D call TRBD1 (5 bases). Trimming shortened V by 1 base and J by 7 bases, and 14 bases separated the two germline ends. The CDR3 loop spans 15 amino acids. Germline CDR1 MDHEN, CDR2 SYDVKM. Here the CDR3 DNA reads TGTGCCAGCAGTTTATTCGCCAGGGAGGGGAACACCATATATTTT. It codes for CASSLFAREGNTIYF.